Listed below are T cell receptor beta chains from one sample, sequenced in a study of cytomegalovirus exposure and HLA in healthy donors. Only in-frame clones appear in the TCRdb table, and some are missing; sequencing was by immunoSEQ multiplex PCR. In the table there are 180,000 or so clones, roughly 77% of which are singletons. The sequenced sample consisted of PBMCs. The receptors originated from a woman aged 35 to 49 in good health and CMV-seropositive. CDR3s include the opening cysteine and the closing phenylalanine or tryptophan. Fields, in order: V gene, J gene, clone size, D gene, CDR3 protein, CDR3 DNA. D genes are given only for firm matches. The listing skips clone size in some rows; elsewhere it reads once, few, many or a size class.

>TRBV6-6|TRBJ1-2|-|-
CASSYSQTTNYGYTF
TGTGCCAGCAGTTACTCGCAGACAACTAACTATGGCTACACCTTC
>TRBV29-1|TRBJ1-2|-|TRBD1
CSENRGQHGYTF
TGCAGCGAAAACAGGGGGCAGCATGGCTACACCTTC
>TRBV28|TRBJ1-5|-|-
CASRLPGENQPQHF
TGTGCCAGCAGGCTGCCAGGGGAGAATCAGCCCCAGCATTTT
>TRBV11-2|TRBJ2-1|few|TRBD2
CASSLFRGGSYNEQFF
TGTGCCAGCAGCTTATTCCGCGGGGGCTCCTACAATGAGCAGTTCTTC
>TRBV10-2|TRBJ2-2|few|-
CASSGLPPGTGELFF
TGCGCCAGCAGTGGACTGCCCCCGGGGACCGGGGAGCTGTTTTTT
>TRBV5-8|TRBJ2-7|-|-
CASSLGLSSYEQYF
TGTGCCAGCAGCTTGGGTCTGAGCTCCTACGAGCAGTACTTC
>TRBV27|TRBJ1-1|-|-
CASNLGGRAFF
TGTGCCAGCAATTTAGGAGGGAGAGCTTTCTTT
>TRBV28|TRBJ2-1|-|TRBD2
CASIAGGDLAGEFNGQFF
TGTGCCAGCATAGCAGGGGGCGACCTAGCGGGAGAATTCAACGGGCAGTTCTTC
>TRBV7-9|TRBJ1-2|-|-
CASSLDGGGNGYTF
TGTGCCAGCAGCCTCGATGGGGGGGGAAATGGCTACACCTTC
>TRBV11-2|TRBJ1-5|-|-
CASSFTADGNQPQHF
TGTGCCAGCAGCTTTACAGCGGATGGCAATCAGCCCCAGCATTTT
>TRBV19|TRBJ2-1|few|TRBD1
CASSYNPGQYNEQFF
TGTGCCAGTAGTTATAACCCGGGACAGTACAATGAGCAGTTCTTC
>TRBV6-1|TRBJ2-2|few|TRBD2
CASSEGTSANTGELFF
TGTGCCAGCAGTGAAGGTACTAGCGCGAACACCGGGGAGCTGTTTTTT
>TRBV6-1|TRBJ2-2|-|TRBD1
CASMWDRATGELFF
TGTGCCAGCATGTGGGACAGGGCCACCGGGGAGCTGTTTTTT
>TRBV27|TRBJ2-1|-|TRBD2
CASSLFAGDEQFF
TGTGCCAGCAGTTTATTCGCGGGAGACGAGCAGTTCTTC
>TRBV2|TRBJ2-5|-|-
CASRAQETQYF
TGTGCCAGCAGGGCCCAAGAGACCCAGTACTTC
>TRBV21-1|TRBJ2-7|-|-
CASSAPLGQESYEQYF
TGTGCCAGCAGCGCCCCCTTGGGACAGGAGTCCTACGAGCAGTACTTC
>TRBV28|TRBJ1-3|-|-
CASSEWTGGSGNTIYF
TGTGCCAGCAGTGAATGGACGGGAGGCTCTGGAAACACCATATATTTT
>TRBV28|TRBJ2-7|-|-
CASSFFGGTGSYEQYF
TGTGCCAGCAGTTTTTTTGGCGGGACTGGCTCCTACGAGCAGTACTTC
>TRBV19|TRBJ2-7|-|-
CASSPDWSYEQYF
TGTGCCAGTAGTCCCGACTGGTCCTACGAGCAGTACTTC
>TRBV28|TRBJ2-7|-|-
CASSSKRYEQYF
TGTGCCAGCAGTTCCAAGCGCTACGAGCAGTACTTC
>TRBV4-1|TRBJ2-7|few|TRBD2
CASSPVLKTSGTYEQYF
TGCGCCAGCAGCCCCGTCCTTAAGACTAGCGGGACCTACGAGCAGTACTTC
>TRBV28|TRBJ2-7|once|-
CASSQLEARGQYF
TGTGCCAGCAGCCAACTTGAGGCCCGGGGGCAGTACTTC
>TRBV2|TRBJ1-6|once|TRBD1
CASNRGQNNSPLHF
TGTGCCAGCAACAGGGGCCAAAATAATTCACCCCTCCACTTT
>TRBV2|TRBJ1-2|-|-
CASRGAASYGYTF
TGTGCCAGCAGAGGGGCGGCAAGTTATGGCTACACCTTC
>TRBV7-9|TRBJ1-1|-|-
CASSLGRGEAFF
TGTGCCAGCAGCTTAGGGCGGGGGGAGGCTTTCTTT
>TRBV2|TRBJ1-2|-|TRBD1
CASSEDRGQTF
TGTGCCAGCAGTGAGGACAGGGGGCAAACCTTC
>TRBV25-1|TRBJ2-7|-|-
CASSRPYGREGSYEQYF
TGTGCCAGCAGTAGACCGTATGGACGGGAAGGCTCCTACGAGCAGTACTTC
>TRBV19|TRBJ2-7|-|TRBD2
CASRSGSSYEQYF
TGTGCCAGTAGGAGCGGGAGTAGCTACGAGCAGTACTTC
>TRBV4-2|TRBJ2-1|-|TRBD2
CASSQGREGDSEQFF
TGTGCCAGCAGCCAGGGGCGGGAGGGTGATAGTGAGCAGTTCTTC
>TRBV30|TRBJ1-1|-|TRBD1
CAWGSRGQGGMNTEAFF
TGTGCCTGGGGTTCCCGGGGACAGGGGGGGATGAACACTGAAGCTTTCTTT
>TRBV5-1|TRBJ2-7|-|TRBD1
CASSSGQLAVEQYF
TGCGCCAGCAGCTCGGGACAGCTAGCCGTCGAGCAGTACTTC
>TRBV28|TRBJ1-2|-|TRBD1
CASSRQGVSNYGYTF
TGTGCCAGCAGCCGACAGGGTGTTTCTAACTATGGCTACACCTTC
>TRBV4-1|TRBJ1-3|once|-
CASSRTDFSGNTIYF
TGCGCCAGCAGCCGGACGGACTTCTCTGGAAACACCATATATTTT
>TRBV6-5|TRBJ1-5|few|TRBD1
CASRGTGVGQPQHF
TGTGCCAGCAGAGGGACAGGGGTGGGTCAGCCCCAGCATTTT
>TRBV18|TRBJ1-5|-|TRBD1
CASSQNRGARSNQPQHF
TGTGCCAGCTCACAAAACAGGGGGGCCCGTAGCAATCAGCCCCAGCATTTT
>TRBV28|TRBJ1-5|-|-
CASSWGPGRGVSNQPQHF
TGTGCCAGCAGCTGGGGGCCAGGACGGGGCGTTAGCAATCAGCCCCAGCATTTT
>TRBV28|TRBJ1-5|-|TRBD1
CASSLLGGYQPQHF
TGTGCCAGCAGTTTGTTAGGGGGCTATCAGCCCCAGCATTTT
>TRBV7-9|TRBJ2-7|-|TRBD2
CASSLSGTSGTYEQYF
TGTGCCAGCAGCTTATCAGGGACTAGCGGAACCTACGAGCAGTACTTC
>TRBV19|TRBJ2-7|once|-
CASSLDGSSYEQYF
TGTGCCAGTAGTCTCGACGGGAGCTCCTACGAGCAGTACTTC
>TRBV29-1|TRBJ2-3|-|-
CSGGVRDTQYF
TGCAGCGGGGGGGTTCGGGATACGCAGTATTTT
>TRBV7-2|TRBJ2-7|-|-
CASSPGGYEQYF
TGTGCCAGCAGCCCTGGCGGCTACGAGCAGTACTTC
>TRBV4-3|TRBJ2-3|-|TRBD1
CASSQQTGGVPDTQYF
TGCGCCAGCAGCCAACAGACAGGGGGGGTCCCAGATACGCAGTATTTT
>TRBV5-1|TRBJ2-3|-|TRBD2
CASSFLGLAEDTDTQYF
TGCGCCAGCAGCTTTCTAGGACTAGCGGAAGACACAGATACGCAGTATTTT
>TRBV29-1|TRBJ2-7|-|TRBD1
CSVGQGTYEQYF
TGCAGCGTTGGACAGGGCACCTACGAGCAGTACTTC